This TCR beta chain was observed in a study of blood T cell repertoires in COVID-19 (dated by TCRdb to 2019 to 2021). Background for the entire study: Samples from collaborators originated in the United States, Italy and Spain and spanned both the acute and convalescent phases of COVID-19. The material from the prospective study consisted of cDNA or gDNA derived from T cells, B-cell-depleted T cells, or PBMCs. Sample metadata almost always included a de-identified subject ID, COVID-19 status, age in years and sex. The repertoires were released in a freely available public database meant as a resource for research on the immune response to SARS-CoV-2. Deeply sampled blood TCRbeta repertoires from subjects exposed to, actively infected with, or recovered from COVID-19 were included in the dataset. Samples were obtained from the ongoing ImmuneRACE study (first 160 participants) and from about 1,300 subjects provided by 6 global collaborators. Where available, HLA class I and class II types were taken from metadata supplied by the sample provider and were not determined by assay-based typing. Results and caveats for the whole study, not just this receptor: The amount of clinical and demographic metadata varied by source and participant and was provided uncurated.

This clone was seen only once. Its antigen is currently not known. The record has no base qualities; no much larger clone is one base away. From cysteine to phenylalanine, the CDR3 is 15 amino acids long. The CDR3 DNA has 45 bases and is translated from base 1. The germline V gene supplies CDR1 MGHRA and CDR2 YSYEKL. V drops 4 bases and J drops 0 bases, leaving 10 bases in between. The immunoSEQ Assay, a bias-controlled multiplex PCR, was used to amplify TCRbeta CDR3 regions from genomic DNA. For the original study's pipeline: The number of nucleated cells in each sample was estimated by amplification of reference gene primers within the assay. Sequence reads were collapsed and filtered to measure the absolute abundance of every unique TCRbeta CDR3 rearrangement. For each sample, productive Simpson clonality was calculated as the square root of Simpson's diversity index over productive rearrangements. The immuneACCESS repertoire file appears here via TCRdb, limited to in-frame rearrangements. These files lack a portion of the clones; in checked studies, under half of the deficit traces to unresolved V genes, and the cause of the others is not known. The V and J calls and clone size are taken from that table; D and trimming were inferred from the DNA. This sample is represented by more than 110,000 clones; under 85% of them were singletons. The biggest ten clones account for 5.5% to 7% of the sample.

Each collaborating institution followed its own protocols to collect whole blood in K2EDTA tubes. Collaborator samples were shipped for TCRbeta analysis as frozen whole blood, isolated PBMCs, or DNA extracted from either sample type. Recombination linked TRBV4-1 to TRBJ2-1; TRBD1 is perhaps the D gene, given 6 matching bases. The sequenced sample was peripheral blood. The clonotype originates from a human donor in a cohort sampled during active COVID-19. The DNA reads TGCGCCAGCAGCCGGACAGATAGCTCCTACAATGAGCAGTTCTTC. The encoded protein is CASSRTDSSYNEQFF.